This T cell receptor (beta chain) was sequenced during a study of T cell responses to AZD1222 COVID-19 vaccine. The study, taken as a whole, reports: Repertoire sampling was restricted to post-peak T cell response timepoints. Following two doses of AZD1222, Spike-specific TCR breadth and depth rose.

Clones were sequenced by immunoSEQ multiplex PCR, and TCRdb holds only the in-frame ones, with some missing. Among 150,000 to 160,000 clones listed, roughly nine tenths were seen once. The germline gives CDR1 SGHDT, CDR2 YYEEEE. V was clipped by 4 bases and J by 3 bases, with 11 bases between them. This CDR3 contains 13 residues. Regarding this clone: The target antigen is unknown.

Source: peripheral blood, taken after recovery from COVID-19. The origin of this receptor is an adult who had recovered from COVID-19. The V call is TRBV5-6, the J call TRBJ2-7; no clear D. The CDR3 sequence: CASSQAGHYEQYF. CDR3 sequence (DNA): TGTGCCAGCAGCCAGGCCGGCCACTACGAGCAGTACTTC.